The clone carrying this T cell receptor beta chain was observed a few times. What it binds is unknown. Profiled with immunoSEQ multiplex PCR; TCRdb holds only in-frame clones, not every one. The table records about 52,000 clones, around 77% of them present only once. This record belongs to a study of PD-L1 blockade in urothelial cancer. Study results and caveats: Durable-benefit cases showed more tumor-associated blood clone expansion at 3 weeks.

This TCR derives from a man between 65 and 85 years old with urothelial cancer. This specimen was PBMCs, taken around atezolizumab (anti-PD-L1) treatment.

The CDR3, as DNA: TGTGCCAGCAGCAGACAGGGGATAAACACTGAAGCTTTCTTT. Translation: CASSRQGINTEAFF. The rearrangement joins TRBV2 to TRBJ1-1; 8 nucleotides align to TRBD1. CDR1 and CDR2 from the germline V gene are SNHLY and FYNNEI. The junction had 5 bases not matched to a gene; V was cut back by 6 bases and J by 2 bases. The CDR3 totals 14 residues.